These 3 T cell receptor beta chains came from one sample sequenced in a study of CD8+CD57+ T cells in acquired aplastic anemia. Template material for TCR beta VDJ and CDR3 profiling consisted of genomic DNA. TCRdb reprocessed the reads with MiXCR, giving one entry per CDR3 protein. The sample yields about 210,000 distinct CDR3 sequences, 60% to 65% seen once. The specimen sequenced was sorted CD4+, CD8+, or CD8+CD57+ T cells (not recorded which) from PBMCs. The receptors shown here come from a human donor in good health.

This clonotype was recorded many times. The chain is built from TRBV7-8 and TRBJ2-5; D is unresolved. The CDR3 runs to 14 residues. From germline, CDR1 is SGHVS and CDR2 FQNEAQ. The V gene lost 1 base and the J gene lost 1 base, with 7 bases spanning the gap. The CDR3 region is CASSLVYTQETQYF. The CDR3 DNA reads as TGTGCCAGCAGCTTAGTATACACCCAAGAGACCCAGTACTTC.

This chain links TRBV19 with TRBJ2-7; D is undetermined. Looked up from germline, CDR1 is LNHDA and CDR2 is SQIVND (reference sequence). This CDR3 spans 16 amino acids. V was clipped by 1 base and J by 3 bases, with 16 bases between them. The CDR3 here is CASSIAGSGTHYEQYF. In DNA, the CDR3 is TGTGCCAGTAGTATAGCCGGGTCTGGAACCCACTACGAGCAGTACTTC.

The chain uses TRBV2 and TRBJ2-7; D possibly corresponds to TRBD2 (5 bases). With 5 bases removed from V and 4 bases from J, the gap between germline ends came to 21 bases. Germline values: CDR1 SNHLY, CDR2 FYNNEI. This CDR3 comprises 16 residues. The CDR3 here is CASSLSATARDYEQYF. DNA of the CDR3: TGTGCCAGCAGTTTAAGCGCGACCGCTCGGGATTACGAGCAGTACTTC.